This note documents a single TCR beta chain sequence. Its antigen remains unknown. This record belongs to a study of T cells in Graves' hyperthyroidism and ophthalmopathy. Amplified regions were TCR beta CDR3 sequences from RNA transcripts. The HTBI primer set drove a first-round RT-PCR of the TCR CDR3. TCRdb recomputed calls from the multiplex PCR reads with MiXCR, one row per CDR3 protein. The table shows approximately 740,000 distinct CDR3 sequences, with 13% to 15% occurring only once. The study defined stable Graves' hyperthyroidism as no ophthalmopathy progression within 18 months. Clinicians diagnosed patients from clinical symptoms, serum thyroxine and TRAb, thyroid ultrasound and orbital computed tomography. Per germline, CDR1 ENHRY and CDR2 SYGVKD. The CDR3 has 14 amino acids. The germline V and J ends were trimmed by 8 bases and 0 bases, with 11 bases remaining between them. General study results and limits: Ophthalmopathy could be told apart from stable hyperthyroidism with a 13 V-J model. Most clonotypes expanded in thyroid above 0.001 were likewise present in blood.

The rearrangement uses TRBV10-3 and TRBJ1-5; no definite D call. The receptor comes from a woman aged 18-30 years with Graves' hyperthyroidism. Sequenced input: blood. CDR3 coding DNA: TGTGCCATCGGTCAGGATTATAGCAATCAGCCCCAGCATTTT. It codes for CAIGQDYSNQPQHF.